The 11 T cell receptor beta chains given below trace back to one sample, sequenced in a study of blood T cells in healthy people across ages. Next came a second PCR, run for about 7 to 11 cycles, which used a sample-barcoded 5' primer along with a J-beta primer mix. TCRdb re-called the 5' RACE reads with MiXCR, one entry per CDR3 protein. This table has about 1,400,000 distinct CDR3 sequences, roughly 60% appearing once. The sequenced material came from blood. The receptors here all came from a man aged 18 to 35 in good health.

J is TRBJ2-1 and V is TRBV14; D not certain. Germline CDR1 reads SGHDN; CDR2 reads FVKESK. CDR3 length: 15 residues. The V end was cut by 1 base, the J end by 5 bases, with 12 bases between. CDR3 DNA sequence: TGTGCCAGCAGCCAAGGACCATACCGAGACAATGAGCAGTTCTTC. Protein: CASSQGPYRDNEQFF.

There are a few counts of this clonotype. The chain couples TRBV12-3 or TRBV12-4 to TRBJ1-2; TRBD1 agrees at 7 bases. Trimming took 6 bases from V and 4 from J; bases not matched to a gene: 11. The CDR3 contains 15 residues. For the CDR3, the DNA is TGTGCCAGCAGCGTTCGAGGGGGCGGCGCCTATGGCTACACCTTC. Protein sequence: CASSVRGGGAYGYTF.

The V and J genes are TRBV4-2 and TRBJ2-3; tentative D call: TRBD1 (6 bases). Germline V CDR1 and CDR2: LGHNA, YNFKEQ. With 1 base removed from V and 3 bases from J, the gap between germline ends came to 17 bases. The CDR3 sequence is 17 residues long. This CDR3 reads CASSQAKRQGRTDTQYF. CDR3 DNA sequence: TGTGCCAGCAGCCAAGCAAAGCGGCAGGGGAGAACAGATACGCAGTATTTT.

The V gene is TRBV20-1, the J gene TRBJ2-4; D is uncertain. The DNA end is a closer match to TRBJ2-7, so the J assignment may be wrong. This CDR3 spans 11 amino acids. Per germline, CDR1 DFQATT and CDR2 SNEGSKA (reference sequence). CDR3 sequence reads: CSVRLIYEQYF. DNA for the CDR3: TGCAGTGTCCGTCTTATCTACGAGCAGTACTTC.

The V call is TRBV5-1, the J call TRBJ2-7; 7 nucleotides match TRBD2. Germline CDR1 is SGHRS and CDR2 is YFSETQ. The CDR3 runs to 15 residues. J lost 2 bases, V lost 0 bases, and 5 bases had no gene match. CDR3 DNA sequence: TGCGCCAGCAGCTTGGCAGCGACTAGCACCTACGAGCAGTACTTC. Protein sequence: CASSLAATSTYEQYF. The whole variable domain, remainder taken from reference TRBV5-1 and TRBJ2-7, is KAGVTQTPRYLIKTRGQQVTLSCSPISGHRSVSWYQQTPGQGLQFLFEYFSETQRNKGNFPGRFSGRQFSNSRSEMNVSTLELGDSALYLCASSLAATSTYEQYFGPGTRLTVT.

This chain uses TRBV7-9 with TRBJ2-6, with D possibly TRBD1 on 5 matching bases. This CDR3 spans 16 amino acids. V was pared by 5 bases and J by 2 bases, with 13 bases between. Germline-derived CDR1 and CDR2 are SEHNR and FQNEAQ (reference sequence). CDR3 sequence (DNA): TGTGCCAGCAGCCCTAGTAGGGGAACTGGGGCCAACGTCCTGACTTTC. This codes for CASSPSRGTGANVLTF.

A few counts support this clonotype. This chain links TRBV15 with TRBJ2-3; TRBD2 might be the D (5 bases). V lost 0 bases to trimming and J lost 9 bases, with 13 bases between them. This CDR3 contains 14 residues. Per the germline V gene, CDR1 is LNHNV and CDR2 is YYDKDF (reference sequence). Here the CDR3 reads CATSRDRTEITQYF. CDR3 in DNA: TGTGCCACCAGCAGAGACCGGACTGAGATCACGCAGTATTTT.

V is TRBV7-9 and J is TRBJ2-7; the match to TRBD1 covers 9 bases. Germline trimming cut 5 bases from V and 1 base from J; bases unmatched to any gene: 9. CDR3 length: 16 residues. Germline assignment: CDR1 SEHNR and CDR2 FQNEAQ (reference sequence). CDR3 DNA: TGTGCCAGCAGCCTGCCCACGGGACAGGGATCCTACGAGCAGTACTTC. Protein: CASSLPTGQGSYEQYF.

This clonotype was seen more than once but under ten times. The chain is built from TRBV12-3 or TRBV12-4 and TRBJ2-1; TRBD2 matches 7 bases. The CDR3 covers 13 residues. V was clipped by 4 bases and J by 6 bases; unmatched bases: 3. CDR3 in DNA: TGTGCCAGCAGTTCCGCGGGAGTCAATGAGCAGTTCTTC. Its protein product is CASSSAGVNEQFF.

As regards this clonotype: A read error may produce the germline difference seen at one junction end. The rearrangement uses TRBV7-9 and TRBJ2-7; TRBD1 is a possible D gene (6 bases). CDR1 and CDR2 from the germline V gene are SEHNR and FQNEAQ (reference sequence). This CDR3 is 14 amino acids long. The CDR3 here is CASSGAGTPYEQYF. In DNA form, the CDR3 reads TGCGCCAGCAGCGGAGCCGGGACACCGTACGAGCAGTACTTC.

J is TRBJ2-1 and V is TRBV9; D perhaps matches TRBD2 (5 bases). V was shortened by 3 bases and J by 5 bases, with 18 bases between the two germline ends. Germline V gene sequence: CDR1 SGDLS, CDR2 YYNGEE. The CDR3 has 16 residues. CDR3 nucleotides: TGTGCCAGCAGCGAGATCGATGGACTCCAGGACAATGAGCAGTTCTTC. This gives the protein CASSEIDGLQDNEQFF.